Described below is a single TCR beta chain sequence and its context. TCRdb re-called the 5' RACE reads with MiXCR, one entry per CDR3 protein. This table has roughly 200,000 distinct CDR3 sequences, about a sixth appearing once. The V and J ends lost 8 bases and 5 bases respectively, with 16 bases between them. Germline loops: CDR1 MNHEY, CDR2 SMNVEV (reference sequence). The CDR3 sequence is 14 residues long. These data originate in a study of T-cell memory formation after mild COVID-19. This chain links TRBV27 with TRBJ1-5; unclear D gene. This receptor was taken from an adult woman who had mild COVID-19 (a few samples of this study predate the infection). Cell type and time point are not known. What was sequenced was PBMCs or a T cell subset sorted from them (not recorded which). This CDR3 is CASRPDTGYQPQHF. In DNA, the CDR3 is TGTGCCAGCCGTCCTGACACGGGATATCAGCCCCAGCATTTT.